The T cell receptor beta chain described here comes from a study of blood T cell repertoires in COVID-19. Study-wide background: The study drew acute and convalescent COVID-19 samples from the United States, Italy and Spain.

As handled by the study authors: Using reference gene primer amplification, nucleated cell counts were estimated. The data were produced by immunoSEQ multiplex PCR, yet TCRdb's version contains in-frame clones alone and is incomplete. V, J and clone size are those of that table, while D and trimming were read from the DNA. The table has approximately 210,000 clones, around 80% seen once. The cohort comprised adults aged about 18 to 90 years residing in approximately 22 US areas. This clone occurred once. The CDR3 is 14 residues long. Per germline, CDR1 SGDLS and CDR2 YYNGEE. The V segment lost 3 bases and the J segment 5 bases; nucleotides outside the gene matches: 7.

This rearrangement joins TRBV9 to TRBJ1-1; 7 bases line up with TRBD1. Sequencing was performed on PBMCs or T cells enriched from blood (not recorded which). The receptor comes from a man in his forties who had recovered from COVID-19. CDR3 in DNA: TGTGCCAGCAGCGCACTAACAGGGGAAACTGAAGCTTTCTTT. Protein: CASSALTGETEAFF.